The rows below give T cell receptor beta chains drawn from one sample of a study of blood T cell repertoires in COVID-19. Some clones are missing from TCRdb's copy, which holds only in-frame ones; the method was immunoSEQ multiplex PCR. The repertoire holds about 410,000 clones, about nine tenths seen once, with about 0.6% in the top ten. Sample: PBMCs or T cells enriched from blood (not recorded which). Receptor source: a man aged 18 to 35 who had recovered from COVID-19. Each CDR3 is given with its conserved first and last residue. The D gene is left open where the match is weak. Expanded clones get a size class; other rows say once, few or many, or leave the size out.

v_gene	d_gene	abundance	j_gene	CDR3aa	CDR3nt
TRBV21-1	-	-	TRBJ1-1	CASSPPWGRLTEAFF	TGTGCCAGCAGCCCTCCTTGGGGGCGCCTGACTGAAGCTTTCTTT
TRBV7-8	-	-	TRBJ2-5	CASSSPGQETQYF	TGTGCCAGCAGCTCGCCAGGGCAAGAGACCCAGTACTTC
TRBV15	-	-	TRBJ2-5	CATSRDPQGRETQYF	TGTGCCACCAGCAGAGATCCGCAGGGAAGGGAGACCCAGTACTTC
TRBV28	TRBD1	once	TRBJ2-7	CASSFAGTGHYEQYF	TGTGCCAGCAGCTTTGCCGGGACAGGGCACTACGAGCAGTACTTC
TRBV12-5	TRBD1	-	TRBJ1-6	CASGLVFWTGGAYSPLHF	TGTGCTAGTGGTTTGGTTTTTTGGACAGGGGGCGCTTATTCACCCCTCCACTTT
TRBV28	-	-	TRBJ1-5	CATGGGRDQPQHF	TGTGCCACGGGCGGGGGCAGAGATCAGCCCCAGCATTTT
TRBV11-3	TRBD2	-	TRBJ2-5	CASSLAGLQETQYF	TGTGCCAGCAGTTTAGCGGGACTGCAAGAGACCCAGTACTTC
TRBV7-9	-	-	TRBJ2-5	CASSLGGQRETQYF	TGTGCCAGCAGCTTAGGGGGGCAGCGGGAGACCCAGTACTTC
TRBV6-4	TRBD1	-	TRBJ1-5	CASSQTGGGNQPQHF	TGTGCCAGCAGTCAAACAGGGGGAGGCAATCAGCCCCAGCATTTT
TRBV5-8	-	-	TRBJ2-1	CASIRRGYNEQFF	TGTGCCAGCATCCGAAGGGGGTACAATGAGCAGTTCTTC
TRBV5-3	-	once	TRBJ1-5	CARSFRIFVQSTVGPQHF	TGTGCCAGAAGCTTTAGAATATTTGTTCAGTCAACAGTAGGGCCCCAGCATTTT
TRBV3-1/TRBV3-2	TRBD1	-	TRBJ2-7	CASSQKATGKQYF	TGTGCCAGCAGCCAAAAGGCGACAGGGAAGCAGTACTTC
TRBV19	-	few	TRBJ1-6	CASKEGPDNSPLHF	TGTGCCAGTAAGGAGGGACCCGATAATTCACCCCTCCACTTT
TRBV21-1	-	-	TRBJ2-4	CASSKGLAGGRVKNIQYF	TGTGCCAGCAGCAAGGGACTAGCGGGGGGTAGGGTCAAAAACATTCAGTACTTC
TRBV21-1	-	once	TRBJ2-1	CATGTGASGGANNEQFF	TGTGCCACCGGGACAGGGGCTAGCGGGGGGGCAAACAATGAGCAGTTCTTC
TRBV7-9	-	-	TRBJ2-3	CASSLAVLGGQYF	TGTGCCAGCAGCTTAGCGGTTTTGGGAGGGCAGTATTTT
TRBV5-1	TRBD2	-	TRBJ2-5	CASSRTSGGAQETQYF	TGCGCCAGCAGCAGGACTAGCGGGGGGGCCCAAGAGACCCAGTACTTC
TRBV2	TRBD1	-	TRBJ1-4	CASRRRTGQSEKLFF	TGTGCCAGCAGACGAAGGACAGGGCAGAGTGAAAAACTGTTTTTT
TRBV10-3	TRBD1	-	TRBJ1-5	CAIRGDSNQPQHF	TGTGCCATCAGAGGGGACAGTAATCAGCCCCAGCATTTT
TRBV29-1	-	-	TRBJ2-6	CSVVRPGANVLTF	TGCAGCGTTGTGAGGCCTGGGGCCAACGTCCTGACTTTC
TRBV6-1	-	-	TRBJ1-5	CASSESGISNQPQHF	TGTGCCAGCAGTGAATCGGGGATCAGCAATCAGCCCCAGCATTTT
TRBV19	TRBD2	-	TRBJ2-1	CASRNSGAYNEQFF	TGTGCCAGTAGAAATAGCGGGGCCTACAATGAGCAGTTCTTC
TRBV30	-	-	TRBJ1-1	CAWSLGGHPNTEAFF	TGTGCCTGGAGTCTGGGTGGGCATCCGAACACTGAAGCTTTCTTT
TRBV3-1/TRBV3-2	-	-	TRBJ1-2	CASSQDLWGTNGYTF	TGTGCCAGCAGCCAAGATCTCTGGGGGACAAACGGCTACACCTTC
TRBV6-5	TRBD1	-	TRBJ2-1	CASIHAGQGSDEQFF	TGTGCCAGCATTCATGCGGGACAGGGGTCCGATGAGCAGTTCTTC
TRBV14	TRBD2	-	TRBJ2-7	CASSRVGGAYEQYF	TGTGCCAGCAGCCGCGTGGGGGGGGCCTACGAGCAGTACTTC
TRBV7-8	-	-	TRBJ1-2	CASSLVLDRSNYGYTF	TGTGCCAGCAGCTTAGTGCTGGACAGATCTAACTATGGCTACACCTTC
TRBV6-5	-	-	TRBJ1-1	CASKRGVNTEAFF	TGTGCCAGTAAACGCGGGGTTAACACTGAAGCTTTCTTT
TRBV11-2	TRBD1	-	TRBJ2-7	CASSLPRDRGPREQYF	TGTGCCAGCAGCTTACCCAGGGACAGGGGGCCTCGGGAGCAGTACTTC
TRBV7-3	-	-	TRBJ1-5	CASSLQGGRTQPQHF	TGTGCCAGCAGCTTACAAGGGGGTCGTACTCAGCCCCAGCATTTT
TRBV5-1	-	few	TRBJ2-1	CASSLDRQDLNYNEQFF	TGCGCCAGCAGCTTGGATAGACAGGATTTAAACTACAATGAGCAGTTCTTC
TRBV3-1/TRBV3-2	-	-	TRBJ1-3	CASSPGVQLRGNTIYF	TGTGCCAGCAGCCCAGGGGTCCAGTTAAGAGGAAACACCATATATTTT
TRBV6-1	TRBD2	-	TRBJ2-7	CASSEASGSLYEQYF	TGTGCCAGCAGTGAAGCCAGCGGGAGTCTCTACGAGCAGTACTTC
TRBV4-2	-	-	TRBJ2-1	CASSLNRYNEQFF	TGTGCCAGCAGCCTAAACAGGTACAATGAGCAGTTCTTC
TRBV19	TRBD2	-	TRBJ2-7	CASSISAGGTYEQYF	TGTGCCAGTAGTATATCGGCGGGAGGGACCTACGAGCAGTACTTC
TRBV29-1	-	-	TRBJ1-4	CSVEDRREEKLFF	TGCAGCGTTGAAGATCGCAGGGAAGAAAAACTGTTTTTT
TRBV3-1/TRBV3-2	-	-	TRBJ2-3	CASSQVPDTQYF	TGTGCCAGCAGCCAAGTTCCGGATACGCAGTATTTT
TRBV19	-	-	TRBJ1-2	CASMGAGANYGYTF	TGTGCCAGTATGGGGGCAGGTGCCAACTATGGCTACACCTTC
TRBV11-2	TRBD2	once	TRBJ2-1	CASSLSSPSGKHEQFF	TGTGCCAGCAGCTTGAGTTCGCCGAGCGGGAAGCATGAGCAGTTCTTC
TRBV19	-	-	TRBJ1-5	CASSMGGWSNSKPQHF	TGTGCCAGTAGTATGGGTGGGTGGTCCAACAGCAAGCCCCAGCATTTT
TRBV7-2	-	-	TRBJ2-1	CASSLRDSPYNEQFF	TGTGCCAGCAGCTTACGGGACTCGCCATACAATGAGCAGTTCTTC
TRBV12-3/TRBV12-4	TRBD1	-	TRBJ1-5	CASSPTGGRAQHF	TGTGCCAGCAGTCCGACAGGGGGCAGAGCCCAGCATTTT
TRBV5-5	TRBD1	-	TRBJ1-4	CASNAGGREKLFF	TGTGCCAGCAATGCAGGGGGGCGTGAAAAACTGTTTTTT
TRBV7-3	-	-	TRBJ2-7	CASSSPGAAVSYEQYF	TGTGCCAGCAGCTCCCCCGGCGCAGCGGTGTCCTACGAGCAGTACTTC
TRBV30	TRBD1	-	TRBJ1-4	CAWTRDRGSEKLFF	TGTGCCTGGACTCGGGACAGGGGGAGTGAAAAACTGTTTTTT
TRBV3-1/TRBV3-2	TRBD2	few	TRBJ2-2	CASSLGLAPGELFF	TGTGCCAGCAGCCTCGGACTAGCTCCCGGGGAGCTGTTTTTT
TRBV29-1	-	-	TRBJ1-5	CSVEGQGNQPQHF	TGCAGCGTTGAGGGGCAGGGCAATCAGCCCCAGCATTTT